This T cell receptor (beta chain) was profiled in a study of OX40 agonist ivuxolimab in advanced cancers. Across the whole study: Patients were infused with ivuxolimab every 2 weeks at 0.01 to 10 mg/kg.

Repertoires were generated with immunoSEQ multiplex PCR, while TCRdb's copy carries only in-frame clones and drops some. The table records fewer than 25,000 clones, 70% to 90% of them present only once. The germline gives CDR1 SGHVS, CDR2 FNYEAQ. The CDR3 runs 15 residues. V was clipped by 5 bases and J by 5 bases; unmatched bases: 8. The chain uses TRBV7-6 and TRBJ2-7, with 11 bases that match TRBD1. The sequencing used CD4+ or CD8+ T cells sorted from blood, collected in a trial of the OX40 agonist ivuxolimab. This clonotype was obtained from an adult with an advanced solid tumor such as melanoma, head and neck, liver or kidney cancer. For the CDR3, the DNA is TGTGCCAGCAGCCTGGGACAGGGGGGTGTTAACGAGCAGTACTTC. Translated, it gives CASSLGQGGVNEQYF.